These T cell receptor beta chains were read from a single sample in a study of blood T cell repertoires in COVID-19. Clones were read by immunoSEQ multiplex PCR, and TCRdb kept only the in-frame ones, dropping some. This sample has some 240,000 clones, with approximately 83% found just once. Sequences were obtained from peripheral blood. These receptors were obtained from an elderly woman with acute or convalescent COVID-19. Each CDR3 is given with its conserved first and last residue. Each record gives: V gene, D gene, clone size, J gene, CDR3 DNA, CDR3 protein. D genes are given only for firm matches. Size is stated for part of the rows, as once, few or many counts, or as a class when the clone is expanded.

TRBV30	TRBD2	.	TRBJ2-1	TGTGCCTGGAGTGTTGCGTTAGCGGGGAGGAATGAGCAGTTCTTC	CAWSVALAGRNEQFF
TRBV2	TRBD2	.	TRBJ2-3	TGTGCCAGCAGTGGACTAGCGGGGGGTAAGGATACGCAGTATTTT	CASSGLAGGKDTQYF
TRBV18	.	.	TRBJ2-2	TGTGCCAGCTCACCAAGCACTAACACCGGGGAGCTGTTTTTT	CASSPSTNTGELFF
TRBV5-1	TRBD1	.	TRBJ1-6	TGCGCCAGCAGCGCCCCGGGACAGGGTACCTCACCCCTCCACTTT	CASSAPGQGTSPLHF
TRBV4-1	.	.	TRBJ1-6	TGCGCCAGCAGCCAAGAAAACCCCAGGGGCAGCGGGAATAATTCACCCCTCCACTTT	CASSQENPRGSGNNSPLHF
TRBV12-5	TRBD1	once	TRBJ2-3	TGTGCTAGTGGTCAGGACAGGAAGCCAGGTATGGATACGCAGTATTTT	CASGQDRKPGMDTQYF
TRBV12-3/TRBV12-4	.	.	TRBJ1-1	TGTGCCAGCAGTTTAAGGGGTAACACTGAAGCTTTCTTT	CASSLRGNTEAFF
TRBV2	TRBD1	few	TRBJ1-1	TGTGCCAGCATCCTTGGACAGGGGGAGGGCACTGAAGCTTTCTTT	CASILGQGEGTEAFF
TRBV11-2	TRBD1	.	TRBJ2-3	TGTGCCAGCAGCTTAGGGATATTGCCTCCGGGACAGGGAACAGATACGCAGTATTTT	CASSLGILPPGQGTDTQYF
TRBV9	.	.	TRBJ2-7	TGTGCCAGCAGCGTAGCAGACTCCCCCTACGAGCAGTACTTC	CASSVADSPYEQYF
TRBV9	TRBD2	.	TRBJ2-1	TGTGCCAGCAGCGAACGCCCCATTATAGCGGGGGTATACAATGAGCAGTTCTTC	CASSERPIIAGVYNEQFF
TRBV6-5	.	.	TRBJ1-6	TGTGCCAGCAGCCGATGGGGGGGGGATTCACCCCTCCACTTT	CASSRWGGDSPLHF
TRBV19	.	.	TRBJ1-1	TGTGCCAGTAGTATACAGCCTCAGAGGATGAACACTGAAGCTTTCTTT	CASSIQPQRMNTEAFF
TRBV6-6	.	.	TRBJ2-7	TGTGCCAGCAGTTATGAGGGTCTTTTGTACGAGCAGTACTTC	CASSYEGLLYEQYF
TRBV5-6	TRBD2	once	TRBJ2-3	TGTGCCAGCAGCCCCTGGGGAGGGGTGGCAGATACGCAGTATTTT	CASSPWGGVADTQYF
TRBV2	.	.	TRBJ2-1	TGTGCCAGCAGTCCACCCCCGGGACACTTATACAATGAGCAGTTCTTC	CASSPPPGHLYNEQFF
TRBV2	.	.	TRBJ1-6	TGTGCCAGCAGTGAAGCGGGGAGGCCCAATAATTCACCCCTCCACTTT	CASSEAGRPNNSPLHF
TRBV20-1	.	few	TRBJ1-5	TGCAGTGCTAGTTCCCTCCAGGGGAAGAGCAATCAGCCCCAGCATTTT	CSASSLQGKSNQPQHF
TRBV5-5	.	.	TRBJ1-1	TGTGCCAGCAGCTTGGAAGGGAGACCGAACACTGAAGCTTTCTTT	CASSLEGRPNTEAFF
TRBV29-1	TRBD2	.	TRBJ2-1	TGCAGCACCATCGGGTCCGCGGGGGGGAAAAGGTTGTACAATGAGCAGTTCTTC	CSTIGSAGGKRLYNEQFF
TRBV4-1	.	.	TRBJ2-3	TGCGCCAGCAGCCAAGCCTCGTACCAGGCTAGCGGCACAGATACGCAGTATTTT	CASSQASYQASGTDTQYF
TRBV28	TRBD1	.	TRBJ1-2	TGTGCCAGCGACGGGACAGGGGTGGCCTATGGCTACACCTTC	CASDGTGVAYGYTF
TRBV19	.	once	TRBJ2-4	TGTGCCAGTAGTAGAGAGGTACTAGGCAAAAACATTCAGTACTTC	CASSREVLGKNIQYF
TRBV19	.	.	TRBJ2-5	TGTGCCAGTAGTGTATTTCGGGGGGCTCCCGAGACCCAGTACTTC	CASSVFRGAPETQYF
TRBV7-2	.	.	TRBJ1-1	TGTGCCAGCAGCTTAGTTCGGAACACTGAAGCTTTCTTT	CASSLVRNTEAFF
TRBV29-1	.	.	TRBJ2-5	TGCAGCGTTGAGGCTCCGCCGGGGACCCAGTACTTC	CSVEAPPGTQYF
TRBV6-5	.	.	TRBJ2-7	TGTGCCAGCAGTTACTCGGCGGGGGCCCCCTACGAGCAGTACTTC	CASSYSAGAPYEQYF
TRBV9	TRBD2	once	TRBJ2-2	TGTGCCAGCAGCGTAGAGGGCGGGGGGGCCTTCCGCACCGGGGAGCTGTTTTTT	CASSVEGGGAFRTGELFF
TRBV2	.	.	TRBJ2-7	TGTGCCAGCAGAGCCAGACAGGCTACTGTGCCGTACTTC	CASRARQATVPYF
TRBV10-3	TRBD1	.	TRBJ1-5	TGTGCCATCAGTGTTGACAGGGGATTCGACCCGCCCCAGCATTTT	CAISVDRGFDPPQHF
TRBV7-9	TRBD2	once	TRBJ2-7	TGTGCCAGCAGCCCCCGGGAGGACCCCTACGAGCAGTACTTC	CASSPREDPYEQYF
TRBV23-1	.	few	TRBJ1-5	TGCGCCAGCAGTTTAATCGGCCACTGGAGTCGCAATCAGCCCCAGCATTTT	CASSLIGHWSRNQPQHF